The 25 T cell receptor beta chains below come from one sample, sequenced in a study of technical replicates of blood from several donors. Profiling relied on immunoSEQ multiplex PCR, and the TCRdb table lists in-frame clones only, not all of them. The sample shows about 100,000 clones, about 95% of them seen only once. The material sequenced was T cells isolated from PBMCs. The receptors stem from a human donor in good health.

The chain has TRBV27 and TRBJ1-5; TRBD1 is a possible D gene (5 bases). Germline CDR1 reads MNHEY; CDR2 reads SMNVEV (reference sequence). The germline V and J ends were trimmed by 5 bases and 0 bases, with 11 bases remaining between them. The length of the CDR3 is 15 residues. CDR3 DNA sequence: TGTGCCAGCAGTCCTACACAGGTTAGCAATCAGCCCCAGCATTTT. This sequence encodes CASSPTQVSNQPQHF.

In nucleotides, the CDR3 is TGTGCCAGCAGCCAAGGGGCAGGGCTGAACACTGAAGCTTTCTTT. Protein product: CASSQGAGLNTEAFF. This chain links TRBV14 with TRBJ1-1; tentatively, D is TRBD1 (5 bases). V was trimmed by 1 base and J by 0 bases, leaving 9 bases between them. Per germline, CDR1 SGHDN and CDR2 FVKESK. The CDR3 sequence is 15 residues long.

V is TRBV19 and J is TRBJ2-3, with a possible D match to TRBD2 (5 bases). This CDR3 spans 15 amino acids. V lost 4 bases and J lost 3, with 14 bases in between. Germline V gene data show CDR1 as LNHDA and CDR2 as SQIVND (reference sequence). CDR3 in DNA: TGTGCCAGTAGTACCCCCGGGCTAGCAACAGATACGCAGTATTTT. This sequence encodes CASSTPGLATDTQYF.

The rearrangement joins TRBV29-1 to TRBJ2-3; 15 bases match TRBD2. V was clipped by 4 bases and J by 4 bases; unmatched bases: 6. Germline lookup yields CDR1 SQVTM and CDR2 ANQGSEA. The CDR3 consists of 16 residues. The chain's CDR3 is CSVGGTSGRRSDTQYF. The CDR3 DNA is TGCAGCGTTGGCGGGACTAGCGGGAGGCGGTCAGATACGCAGTATTTT.

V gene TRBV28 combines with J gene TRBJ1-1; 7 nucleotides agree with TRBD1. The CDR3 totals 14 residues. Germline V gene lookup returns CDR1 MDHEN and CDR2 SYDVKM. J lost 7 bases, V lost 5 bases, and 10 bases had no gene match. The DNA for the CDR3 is TGTGCCAGCAGTCAAACGACAGGGTATGATGAAGCTTTCTTT. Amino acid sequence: CASSQTTGYDEAFF.

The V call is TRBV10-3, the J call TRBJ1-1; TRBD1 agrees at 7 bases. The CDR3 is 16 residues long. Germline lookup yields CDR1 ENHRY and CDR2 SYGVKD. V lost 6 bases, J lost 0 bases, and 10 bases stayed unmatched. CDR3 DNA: TGTGCCATCAGCGGGACAGACGTTGACATGAACACTGAAGCTTTCTTT. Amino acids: CAISGTDVDMNTEAFF.

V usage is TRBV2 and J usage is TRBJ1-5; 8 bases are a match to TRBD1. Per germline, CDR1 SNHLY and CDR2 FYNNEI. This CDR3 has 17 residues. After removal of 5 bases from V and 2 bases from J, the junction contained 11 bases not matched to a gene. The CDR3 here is CASSPPRQGPGNQPQHF. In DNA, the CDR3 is TGTGCCAGCAGTCCCCCTCGACAGGGGCCAGGCAATCAGCCCCAGCATTTT.

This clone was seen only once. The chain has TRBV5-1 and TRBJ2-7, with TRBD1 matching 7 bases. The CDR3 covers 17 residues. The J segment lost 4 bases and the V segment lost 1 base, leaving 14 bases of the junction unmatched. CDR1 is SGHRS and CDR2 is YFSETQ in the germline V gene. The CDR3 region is CASSLSQAKGARYEQYF. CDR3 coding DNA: TGCGCCAGCAGCTTGTCCCAGGCCAAGGGGGCCAGATACGAGCAGTACTTC.

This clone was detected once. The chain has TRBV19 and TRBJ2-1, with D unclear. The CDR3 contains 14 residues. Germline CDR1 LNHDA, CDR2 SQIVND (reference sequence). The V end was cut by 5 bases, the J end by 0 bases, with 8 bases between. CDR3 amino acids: CASSSRSSYNEQFF. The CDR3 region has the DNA TGTGCCAGTAGTTCGAGGAGCTCCTACAATGAGCAGTTCTTC.

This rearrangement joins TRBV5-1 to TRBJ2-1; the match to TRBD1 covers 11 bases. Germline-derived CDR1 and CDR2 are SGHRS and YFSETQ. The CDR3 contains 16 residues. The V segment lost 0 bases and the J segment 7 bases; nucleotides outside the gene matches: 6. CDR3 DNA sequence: TGCGCCAGCAGCTTGGCCGGGACAGGGGGTATTAATGAGCAGTTCTTC. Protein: CASSLAGTGGINEQFF.

CDR3 DNA sequence: TGTGCCAGCAGCTCTTTGTCGGAGGGGGAGACCCAGTACTTC. Protein sequence: CASSSLSEGETQYF. The chain employs TRBV7-9 and TRBJ2-5; tentatively, D is TRBD2 (6 bases). CDR1 is SEHNR and CDR2 is FQNEAQ in the germline V gene (reference sequence). Between the trimmed V and J ends, which lost 4 bases and 5 bases, there was a span of 14 bases. CDR3 length equals 14 residues.

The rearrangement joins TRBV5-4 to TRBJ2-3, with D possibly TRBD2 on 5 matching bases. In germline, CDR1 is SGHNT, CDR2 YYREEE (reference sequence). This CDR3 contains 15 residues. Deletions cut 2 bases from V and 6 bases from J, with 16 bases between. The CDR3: CASSFTGSSTDTQYF. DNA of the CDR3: TGTGCCAGCAGCTTCACGGGGTCCTCTACGGATACGCAGTATTTT.

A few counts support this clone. The CDR3 region is CASSPGRPGELFF. The CDR3 region has the DNA TGTGCCAGCAGTCCCGGGAGGCCGGGGGAGCTGTTTTTT. The chain joins TRBV6-4 to TRBJ2-2; 7 bases are a match to TRBD2. CDR1 and CDR2 from the germline V gene are MRHNA and SNTAGT. Germline trimming cut 5 bases from V and 8 bases from J; bases unmatched to any gene: 5. This CDR3 has 13 residues.

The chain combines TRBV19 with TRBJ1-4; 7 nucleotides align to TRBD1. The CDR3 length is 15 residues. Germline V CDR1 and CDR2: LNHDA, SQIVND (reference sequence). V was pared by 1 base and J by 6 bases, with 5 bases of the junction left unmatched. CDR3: CASSIGRGPDEKLFF. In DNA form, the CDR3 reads TGTGCCAGTAGTATAGGAAGGGGGCCGGATGAAAAACTGTTTTTT.

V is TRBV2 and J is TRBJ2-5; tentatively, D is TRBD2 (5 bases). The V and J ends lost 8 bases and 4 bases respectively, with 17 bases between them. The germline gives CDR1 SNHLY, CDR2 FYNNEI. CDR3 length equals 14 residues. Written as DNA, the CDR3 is TGTGCCAGCGTAGGCGGGCACATTGTAGAGACCCAGTACTTC. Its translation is CASVGGHIVETQYF.

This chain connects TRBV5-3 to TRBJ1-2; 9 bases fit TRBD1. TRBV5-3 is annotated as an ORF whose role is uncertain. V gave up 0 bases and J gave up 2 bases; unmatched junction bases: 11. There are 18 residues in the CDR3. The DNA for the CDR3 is TGTGCCAGAAGCTTGGCGAGACAGGGGGTATTAGTCAACTATGGCTACACCTTC. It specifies CARSLARQGVLVNYGYTF.

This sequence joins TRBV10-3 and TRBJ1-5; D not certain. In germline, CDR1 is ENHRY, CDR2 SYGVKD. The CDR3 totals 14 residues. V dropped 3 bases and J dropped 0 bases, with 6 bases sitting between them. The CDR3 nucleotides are TGTGCCATCAGTGAACAGAATAGCAATCAGCCCCAGCATTTT. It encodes CAISEQNSNQPQHF.

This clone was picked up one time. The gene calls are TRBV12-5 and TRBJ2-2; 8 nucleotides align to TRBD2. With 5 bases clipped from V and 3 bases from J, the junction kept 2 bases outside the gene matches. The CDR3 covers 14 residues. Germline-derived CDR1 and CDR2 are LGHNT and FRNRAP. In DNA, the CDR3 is TGTGCTAGTGGTCCGGGAGGGTACACCGGGGAGCTGTTTTTT. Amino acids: CASGPGGYTGELFF.

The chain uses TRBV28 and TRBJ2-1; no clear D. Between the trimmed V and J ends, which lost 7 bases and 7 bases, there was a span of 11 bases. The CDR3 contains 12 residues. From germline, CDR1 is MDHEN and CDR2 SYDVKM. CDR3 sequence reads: CASTIETNEQFF. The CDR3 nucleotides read TGTGCCAGCACAATCGAAACTAATGAGCAGTTCTTC.

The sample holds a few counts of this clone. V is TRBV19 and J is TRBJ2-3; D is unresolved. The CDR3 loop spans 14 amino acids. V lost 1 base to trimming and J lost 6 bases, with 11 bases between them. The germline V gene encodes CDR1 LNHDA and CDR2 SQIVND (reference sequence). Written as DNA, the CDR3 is TGTGCCAGTAGTATAGTGAACTCTAGGGATACGCAGTATTTT. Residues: CASSIVNSRDTQYF.

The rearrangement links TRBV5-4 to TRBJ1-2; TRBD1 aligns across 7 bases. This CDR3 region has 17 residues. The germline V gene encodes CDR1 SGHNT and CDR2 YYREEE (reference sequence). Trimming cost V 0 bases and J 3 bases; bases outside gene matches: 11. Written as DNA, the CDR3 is TGTGCCAGCAGCTTGGTCCGAGGACAGGATCCTTACTATGGCTACACCTTC. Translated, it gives CASSLVRGQDPYYGYTF. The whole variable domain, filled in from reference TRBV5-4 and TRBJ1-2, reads ETGVTQSPTHLIKTRGQQVTLRCSSQSGHNTVSWYQQALGQGPQFIFQYYREEENGRGNFPPRFSGLQFPNYSSELNVNALELDDSALYLCASSLVRGQDPYYGYTFGSGTRLTVV.

As DNA, the CDR3 is TGTGCCAGTAGTATACCCCTCACAGATACGCAGTATTTT. It yields the protein CASSIPLTDTQYF. The rearrangement links TRBV19 to TRBJ2-3; D call uncertain. CDR1 and CDR2 from the germline V gene are LNHDA and SQIVND (reference sequence). V lost 2 bases, J lost 2 bases, and 5 bases lay in between. The CDR3 has 13 residues.

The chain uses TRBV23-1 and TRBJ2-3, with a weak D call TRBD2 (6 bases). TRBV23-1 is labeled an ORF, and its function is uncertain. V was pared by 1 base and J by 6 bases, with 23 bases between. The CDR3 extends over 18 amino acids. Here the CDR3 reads CASSQFLVGGTPGDTQYF. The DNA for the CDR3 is TGCGCCAGCAGTCAATTTCTCGTAGGCGGGACCCCGGGCGATACGCAGTATTTT.

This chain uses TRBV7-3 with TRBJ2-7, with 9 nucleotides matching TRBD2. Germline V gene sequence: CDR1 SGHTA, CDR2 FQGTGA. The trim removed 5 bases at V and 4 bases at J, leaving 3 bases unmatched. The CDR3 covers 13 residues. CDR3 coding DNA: TGTGCCAGCAGCCCAGCGGGGGGTTACGAGCAGTACTTC. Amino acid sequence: CASSPAGGYEQYF.

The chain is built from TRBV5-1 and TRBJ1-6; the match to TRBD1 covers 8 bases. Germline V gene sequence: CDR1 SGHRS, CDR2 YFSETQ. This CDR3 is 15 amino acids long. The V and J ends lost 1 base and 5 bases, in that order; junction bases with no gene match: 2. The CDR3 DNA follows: TGCGCCAGCAGCTTGCTGGACAGGGATAATTCACCCCTCCACTTT. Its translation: CASSLLDRDNSPLHF.